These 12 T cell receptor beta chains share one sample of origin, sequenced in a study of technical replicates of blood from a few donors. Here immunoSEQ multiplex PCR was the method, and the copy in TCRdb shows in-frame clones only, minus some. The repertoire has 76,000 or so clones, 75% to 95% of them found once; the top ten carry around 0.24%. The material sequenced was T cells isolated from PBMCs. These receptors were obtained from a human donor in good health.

The CDR3 coding sequence is TGTGCCAGCAGCCTCTCGGGCAGGGCCCTCTACAATGAGCAGTTCTTC. Its translation is CASSLSGRALYNEQFF. The chain employs TRBV27 and TRBJ2-1; the D gene is possibly TRBD1 (5 bases). The CDR3 runs 16 residues. The germline V gene has CDR1 MNHEY and CDR2 SMNVEV (reference sequence). V was clipped by 6 bases and J by 3 bases, with 18 bases between them.

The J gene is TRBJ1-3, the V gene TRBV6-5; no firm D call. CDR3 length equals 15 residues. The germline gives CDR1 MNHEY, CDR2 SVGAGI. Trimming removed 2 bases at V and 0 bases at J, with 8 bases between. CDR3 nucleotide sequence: TGTGCCAGCAGTTACAGGACTCCCTCTGGAAACACCATATATTTT. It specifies CASSYRTPSGNTIYF.

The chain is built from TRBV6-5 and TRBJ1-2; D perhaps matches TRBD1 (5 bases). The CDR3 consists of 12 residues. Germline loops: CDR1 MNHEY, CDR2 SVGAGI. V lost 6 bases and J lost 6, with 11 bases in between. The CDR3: CASSQTGDGYTF. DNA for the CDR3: TGTGCCAGCAGCCAGACGGGGGATGGCTACACCTTC.

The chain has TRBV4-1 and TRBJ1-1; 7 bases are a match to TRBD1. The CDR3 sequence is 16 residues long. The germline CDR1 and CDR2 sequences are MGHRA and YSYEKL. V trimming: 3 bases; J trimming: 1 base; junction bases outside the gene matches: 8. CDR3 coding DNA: TGCGCCAGCAGCCAGTATTACAGGGGTTCGAACACTGAAGCTTTCTTT. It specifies CASSQYYRGSNTEAFF.

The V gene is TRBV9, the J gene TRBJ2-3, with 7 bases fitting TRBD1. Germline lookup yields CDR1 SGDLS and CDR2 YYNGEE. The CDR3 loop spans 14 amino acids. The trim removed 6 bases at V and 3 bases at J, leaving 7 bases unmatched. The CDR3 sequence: CASTPRGTTDTQYF. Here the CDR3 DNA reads TGTGCCAGCACCCCCAGGGGGACAACAGATACGCAGTATTTT.

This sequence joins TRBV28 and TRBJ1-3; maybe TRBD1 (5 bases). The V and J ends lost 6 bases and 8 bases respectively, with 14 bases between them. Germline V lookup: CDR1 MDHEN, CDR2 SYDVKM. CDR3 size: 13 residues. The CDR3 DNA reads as TGTGCCAGCAGCCCCACGGGGGAAGACACCATATATTTT. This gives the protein CASSPTGEDTIYF.

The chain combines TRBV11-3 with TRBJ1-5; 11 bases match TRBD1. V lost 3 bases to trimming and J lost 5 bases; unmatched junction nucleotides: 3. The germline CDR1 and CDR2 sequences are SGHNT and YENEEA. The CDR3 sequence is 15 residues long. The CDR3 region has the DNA TGTGCCAGCAGCTTCAGGACAGGGGGCGATCAGCCCCAGCATTTT. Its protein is CASSFRTGGDQPQHF. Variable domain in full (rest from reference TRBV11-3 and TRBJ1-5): EAGVVQSPRYKIIEKKQPVAFWCNPISGHNTLYWYLQNLGQGPELLIRYENEEAVDDSQLPKDRFSAERLKGVDSTLKIQPAELGDSAVYLCASSFRTGGDQPQHFGDGTRLSIL.

The CDR3 sequence is CASSQLSGVAKNIQYF. CDR3 sequence (DNA): TGCGCCAGCAGCCAACTTAGCGGGGTAGCCAAAAACATTCAGTACTTC. The V call is TRBV4-1, the J call TRBJ2-4; TRBD2 matches 8 bases. The CDR3 runs 16 residues. Germline loops: CDR1 MGHRA, CDR2 YSYEKL. J gave up 0 bases and V 2 bases, and 3 bases lay outside the gene matches.

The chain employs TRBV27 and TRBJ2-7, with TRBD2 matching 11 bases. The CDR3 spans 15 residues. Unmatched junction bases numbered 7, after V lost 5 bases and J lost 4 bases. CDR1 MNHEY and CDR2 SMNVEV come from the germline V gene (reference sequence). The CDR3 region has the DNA TGTGCCAGCAGTCCTATAGCGGGAGGGACGTACGAGCAGTACTTC. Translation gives CASSPIAGGTYEQYF.

For the CDR3, the DNA is TGTGCCAGCAGCGTAGAGGCGAGGAGTACTGAAGCTTTCTTT. This gives the protein CASSVEARSTEAFF. The V call is TRBV9, the J call TRBJ1-1; D gene unclear. V lost 0 bases and J lost 5, with 11 bases in between. Germline values: CDR1 SGDLS, CDR2 YYNGEE. The CDR3 is 14 amino acids.

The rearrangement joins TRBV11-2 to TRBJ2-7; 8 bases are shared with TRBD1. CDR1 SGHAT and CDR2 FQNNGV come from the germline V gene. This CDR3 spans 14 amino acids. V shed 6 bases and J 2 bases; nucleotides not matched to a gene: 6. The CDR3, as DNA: TGTGCCAGCAGGAAGGACAGGGACCCCTACGAGCAGTACTTC. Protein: CASRKDRDPYEQYF.

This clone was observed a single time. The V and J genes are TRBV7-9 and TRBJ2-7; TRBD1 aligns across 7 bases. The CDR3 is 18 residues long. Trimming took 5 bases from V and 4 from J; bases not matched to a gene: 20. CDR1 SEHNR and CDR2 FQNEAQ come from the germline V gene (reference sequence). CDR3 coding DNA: TGTGCCAGCAGCCCGAGGACAGGTCCGAGGATCGAGGATTACGAGCAGTACTTC. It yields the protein CASSPRTGPRIEDYEQYF.